The 4 T cell receptor beta chains presented below share a single source sample, sequenced in a study of regulatory T cells in long-lasting Graves disease. The TCR beta library used iRepertoire HTBI primers with Arm-PCR amplification of CDR3. Using its own MiXCR run on the multiplex PCR reads, TCRdb lists one record per CDR3 protein. The sample consists of roughly 400,000 distinct CDR3 sequences, 20% to 25% of them appearing once. Time point given: persistent/refractory GD, antithyroid drugs over 5 years with positive TRAb. PBMC-extracted RNA yielded the TCR library. The sequencing used peripheral blood mononuclear cells (PBMCs), collected when the disease was refractory, from a patient treated with antithyroid drugs. The source of these receptors is a female donor with Graves disease.

This clonotype was detected many times. V and J are TRBV10-2 and TRBJ1-5; unclear D gene. Germline CDR1 reads WSHSY; CDR2 reads SAAADI. V gave up 2 bases and J gave up 0 bases, with 14 bases separating them. The CDR3 loop spans 17 amino acids. CDR3 coding DNA: TGCGCCAGCAGTGAGGCAGAAGGGTGGGATAGCAATCAGCCCCAGCATTTT. This translates into CASSEAEGWDSNQPQHF.

About this clonotype itself: A much larger clone differs from this one at a single base, so this may be a read error. The rearrangement uses TRBV6-1 and TRBJ2-5; no definite D call. CDR3 length equals 11 residues. Germline V CDR1 and CDR2: MNHNS, SASEGT. The DNA of the CDR3 is TGTGCCGGCAGTGTCGGAGAGACCCAGTACTTC. The encoded protein is CAGSVGETQYF.

This clonotype was detected only a few times. The rearrangement joins TRBV20-1 to TRBJ2-4, with D possibly TRBD2 on 6 matching bases. Germline CDR1 is DFQATT and CDR2 is SNEGSKA (reference sequence). V lost 3 bases to trimming and J lost 0 bases, with 9 bases between them. The CDR3 has 14 residues. The CDR3 loop is CSARWGVAKNIQYF. Here the CDR3 DNA reads TGCAGTGCTAGGTGGGGGGTAGCCAAAAACATTCAGTACTTC.

This chain joins TRBV2 and TRBJ2-1, with D tentatively TRBD1 or TRBD2 (5 bases each). Germline V gene data show CDR1 as SNHLY and CDR2 as FYNNEI. This CDR3 region has 13 residues. V was clipped by 3 bases and J by 6 bases, with 9 bases between them. This CDR3 reads CASSDRGLNEQFF. CDR3 bases: TGTGCCAGCAGTGACCGGGGCCTCAATGAGCAGTTCTTC.